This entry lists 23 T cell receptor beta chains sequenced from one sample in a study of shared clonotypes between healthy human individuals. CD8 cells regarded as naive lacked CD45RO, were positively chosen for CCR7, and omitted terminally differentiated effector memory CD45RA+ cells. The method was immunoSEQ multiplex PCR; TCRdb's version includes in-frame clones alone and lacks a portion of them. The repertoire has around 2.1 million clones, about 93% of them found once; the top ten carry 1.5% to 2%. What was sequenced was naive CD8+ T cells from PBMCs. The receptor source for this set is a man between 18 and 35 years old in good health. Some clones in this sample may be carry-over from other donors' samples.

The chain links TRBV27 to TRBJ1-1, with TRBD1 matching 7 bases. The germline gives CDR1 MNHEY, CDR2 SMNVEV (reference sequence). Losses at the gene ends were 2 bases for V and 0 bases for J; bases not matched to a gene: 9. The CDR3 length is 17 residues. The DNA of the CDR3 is TGTGCCAGCAGTTTACTCGGGACAGTTACCATGAACACTGAAGCTTTCTTT. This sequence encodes CASSLLGTVTMNTEAFF.

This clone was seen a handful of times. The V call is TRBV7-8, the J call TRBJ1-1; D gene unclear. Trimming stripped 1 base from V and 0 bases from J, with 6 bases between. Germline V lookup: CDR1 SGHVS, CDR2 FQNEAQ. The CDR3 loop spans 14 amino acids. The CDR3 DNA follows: TGTGCCAGCAGCTTAGTATCCTTGAACACTGAAGCTTTCTTT. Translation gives CASSLVSLNTEAFF.

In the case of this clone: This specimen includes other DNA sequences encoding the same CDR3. The CDR3 loop is CASSQVGGGSSYEQYF. CDR3 coding DNA: TGCGCCAGCAGCCAAGTAGGTGGCGGGAGCTCCTACGAGCAGTACTTC. This chain joins TRBV4-1 and TRBJ2-7; the match to TRBD2 covers 7 bases. The CDR3 length is 16 residues. V lost 1 base, J lost 0 bases, and 6 bases stayed unmatched. The germline V gene has CDR1 MGHRA and CDR2 YSYEKL.

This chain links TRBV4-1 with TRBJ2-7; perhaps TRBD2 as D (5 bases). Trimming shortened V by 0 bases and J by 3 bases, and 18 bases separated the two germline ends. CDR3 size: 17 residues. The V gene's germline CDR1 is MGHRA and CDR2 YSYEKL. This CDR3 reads CASSQEPPTGRYYEQYF. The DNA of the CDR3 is TGCGCCAGCAGCCAAGAGCCCCCAACGGGAAGATACTACGAGCAGTACTTC.

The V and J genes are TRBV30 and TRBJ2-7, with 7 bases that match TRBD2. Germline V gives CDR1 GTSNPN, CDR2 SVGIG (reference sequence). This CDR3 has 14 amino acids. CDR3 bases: TGTGCTTCTTCCGGGGAGGGACCATTTTACGAGCAGTACTTC. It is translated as CASSGEGPFYEQYF.

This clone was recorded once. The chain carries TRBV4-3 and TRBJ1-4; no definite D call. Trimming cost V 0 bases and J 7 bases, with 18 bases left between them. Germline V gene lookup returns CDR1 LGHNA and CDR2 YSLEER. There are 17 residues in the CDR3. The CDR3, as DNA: TGCGCCAGCAGCCAAGAGGAGATGGTAGGGTTTTCTGAAAAACTGTTTTTT. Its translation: CASSQEEMVGFSEKLFF.

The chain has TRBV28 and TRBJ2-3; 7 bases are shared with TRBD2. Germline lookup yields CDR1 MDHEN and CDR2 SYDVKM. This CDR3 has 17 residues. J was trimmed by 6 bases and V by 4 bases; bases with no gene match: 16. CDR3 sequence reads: CASSWPSGFMAGDTQYF. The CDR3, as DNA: TGTGCCAGCAGTTGGCCTAGCGGATTCATGGCCGGCGATACGCAGTATTTT.

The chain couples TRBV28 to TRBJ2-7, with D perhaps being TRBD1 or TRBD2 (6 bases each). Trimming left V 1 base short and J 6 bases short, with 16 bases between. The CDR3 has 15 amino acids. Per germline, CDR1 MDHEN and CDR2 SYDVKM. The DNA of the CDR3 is TGTGCCAGCAGTTTATTGGGGGGCGCCGAGTCCGAGCAGTACTTC. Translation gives CASSLLGGAESEQYF.

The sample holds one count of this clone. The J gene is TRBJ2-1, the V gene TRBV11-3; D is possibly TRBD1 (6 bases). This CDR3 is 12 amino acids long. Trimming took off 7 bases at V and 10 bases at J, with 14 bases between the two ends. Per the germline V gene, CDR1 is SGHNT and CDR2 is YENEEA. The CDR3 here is CASTHRVSEQFF. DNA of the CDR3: TGTGCCAGCACCCACAGGGTCAGCGAGCAGTTCTTC.

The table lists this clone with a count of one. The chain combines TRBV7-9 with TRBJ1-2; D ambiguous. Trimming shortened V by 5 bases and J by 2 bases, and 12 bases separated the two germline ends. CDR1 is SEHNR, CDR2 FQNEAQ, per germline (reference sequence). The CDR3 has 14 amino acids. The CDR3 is CASSHGRSNYGYTF. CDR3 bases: TGTGCCAGCAGCCACGGACGATCAAACTATGGCTACACCTTC.

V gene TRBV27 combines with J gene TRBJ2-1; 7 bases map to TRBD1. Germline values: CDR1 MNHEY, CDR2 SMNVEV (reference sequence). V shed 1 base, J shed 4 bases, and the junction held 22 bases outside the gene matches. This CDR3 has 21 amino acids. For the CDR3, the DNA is TGTGCCAGCAGTTTATATCCCCCAACGGCCGAGGGGGCAACACCGTACAATGAGCAGTTCTTC. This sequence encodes CASSLYPPTAEGATPYNEQFF.

The CDR3 sequence: CASTSALIRGRRRNTEAFF. Here the CDR3 DNA reads TGTGCCAGCACCTCGGCACTTATAAGGGGTAGAAGGAGGAACACTGAAGCTTTCTTT. This chain uses TRBV28 with TRBJ1-1; D possibly corresponds to TRBD1 (5 bases). V was trimmed by 7 bases and J by 1 base, leaving 28 bases between them. The CDR3 has 19 amino acids. Germline V gene lookup returns CDR1 MDHEN and CDR2 SYDVKM.

CDR3 sequence: CAIRGDRLTGTEAFF. CDR3 in DNA: TGTGCCATCAGGGGAGACAGGCTAACAGGCACTGAAGCTTTCTTT. The genes are TRBV10-3 and TRBJ1-1; TRBD1 is a possible D gene (6 bases). Germline V lookup: CDR1 ENHRY, CDR2 SYGVKD. Deletions cut 6 bases from V and 4 bases from J, with 18 bases between. The CDR3 length is 15 residues.

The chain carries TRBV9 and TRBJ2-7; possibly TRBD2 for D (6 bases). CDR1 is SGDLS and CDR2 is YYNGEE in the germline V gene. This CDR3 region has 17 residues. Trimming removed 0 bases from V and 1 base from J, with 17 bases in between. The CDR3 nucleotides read TGTGCCAGCAGCGTAGGCCCCTATGCGGGATTATCCTACGAGCAGTACTTC. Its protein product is CASSVGPYAGLSYEQYF. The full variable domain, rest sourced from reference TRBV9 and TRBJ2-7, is DSGVTQTPKHLITATGQRVTLRCSPRSGDLSVYWYQQSLDQGLQFLIQYYNGEERAKGNILERFSAQQFPDLHSELNLSSLELGDSALYFCASSVGPYAGLSYEQYFGPGTRLTVT.

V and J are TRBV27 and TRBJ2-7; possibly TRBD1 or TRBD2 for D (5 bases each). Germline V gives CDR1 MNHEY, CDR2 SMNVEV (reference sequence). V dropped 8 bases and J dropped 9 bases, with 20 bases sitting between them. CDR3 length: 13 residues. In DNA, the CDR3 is TGTGCCAGCGGCCCCGGGACCTATAATGGGCAGTACTTC. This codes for CASGPGTYNGQYF.

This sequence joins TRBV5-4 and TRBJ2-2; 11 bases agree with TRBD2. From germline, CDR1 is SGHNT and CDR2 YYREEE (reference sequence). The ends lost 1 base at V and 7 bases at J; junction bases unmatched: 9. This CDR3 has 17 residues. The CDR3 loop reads CASSLIAGGPQGGELFF. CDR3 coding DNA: TGTGCCAGCAGCTTGATAGCGGGAGGGCCCCAAGGCGGGGAGCTGTTTTTT.

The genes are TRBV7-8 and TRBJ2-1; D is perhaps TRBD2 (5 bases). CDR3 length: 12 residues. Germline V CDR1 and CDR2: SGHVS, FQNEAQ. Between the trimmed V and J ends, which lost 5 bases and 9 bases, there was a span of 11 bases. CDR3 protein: CASSPSAGEQFF. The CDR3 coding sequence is TGTGCCAGCAGCCCATCGGCGGGTGAGCAGTTCTTC. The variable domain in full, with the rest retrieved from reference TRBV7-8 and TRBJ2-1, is GAGVSQSPRYKVAKRGQDVALRCDPISGHVSLFWYQQALGQGPEFLTYFQNEAQLDKSGLPSDRFFAERPEGSVSTLKIQRTQQEDSAVYLCASSPSAGEQFFGPGTRLTVL.

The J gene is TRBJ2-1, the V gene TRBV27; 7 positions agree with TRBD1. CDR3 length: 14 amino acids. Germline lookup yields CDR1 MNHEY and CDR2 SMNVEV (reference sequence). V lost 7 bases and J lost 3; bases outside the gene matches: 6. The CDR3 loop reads CASTERDSYNEQFF. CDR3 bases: TGTGCCAGCACCGAGAGGGACAGCTACAATGAGCAGTTCTTC.

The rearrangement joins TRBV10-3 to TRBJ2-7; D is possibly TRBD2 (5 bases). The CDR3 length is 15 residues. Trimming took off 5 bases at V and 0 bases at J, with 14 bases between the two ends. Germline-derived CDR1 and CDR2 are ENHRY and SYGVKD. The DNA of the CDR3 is TGTGCCATCAGTCCAGACGGGATGGGCTCCTACGAGCAGTACTTC. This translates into CAISPDGMGSYEQYF.

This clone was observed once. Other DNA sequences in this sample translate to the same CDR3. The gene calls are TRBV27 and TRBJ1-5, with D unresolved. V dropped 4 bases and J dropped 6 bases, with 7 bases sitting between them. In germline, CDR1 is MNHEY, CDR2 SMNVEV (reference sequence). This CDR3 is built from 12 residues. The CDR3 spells CASSSGRQPQHF. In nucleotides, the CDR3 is TGTGCCAGCAGTTCCGGGCGTCAGCCCCAGCATTTT.

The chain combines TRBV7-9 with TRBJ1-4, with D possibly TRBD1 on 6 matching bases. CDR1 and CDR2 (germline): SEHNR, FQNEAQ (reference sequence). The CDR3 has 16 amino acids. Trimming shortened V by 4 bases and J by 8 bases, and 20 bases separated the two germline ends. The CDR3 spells CASSSSPTRGSEKLFF. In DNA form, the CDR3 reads TGTGCCAGCAGCTCAAGTCCCACCAGGGGAAGCGAAAAACTGTTTTTT.

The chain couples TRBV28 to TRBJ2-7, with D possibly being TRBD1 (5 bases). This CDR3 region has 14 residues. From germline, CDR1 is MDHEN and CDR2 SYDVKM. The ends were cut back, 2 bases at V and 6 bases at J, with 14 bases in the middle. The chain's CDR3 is CASSLGPQGAEQYF. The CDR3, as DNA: TGTGCCAGCAGTTTAGGTCCTCAAGGGGCCGAGCAGTACTTC.

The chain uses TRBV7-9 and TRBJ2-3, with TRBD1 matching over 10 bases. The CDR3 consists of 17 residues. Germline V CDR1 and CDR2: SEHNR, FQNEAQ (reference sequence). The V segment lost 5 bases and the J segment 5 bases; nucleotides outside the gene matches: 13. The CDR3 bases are TGTGCCAGCAGCCCCCGACAGGGGGCGAAGCAAGGAGATACGCAGTATTTT. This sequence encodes CASSPRQGAKQGDTQYF.